These T cell receptor beta chains were read from a single sample in a study of blood T cell repertoires in COVID-19. Data came from immunoSEQ multiplex PCR; TCRdb stores just in-frame clones and leaves some out. The data contain some 490,000 clones, 80% to 90% of them seen just once; the ten biggest clones take up 3.2%. The sample comprised peripheral blood. The receptors come from a human donor in a cohort sampled during active COVID-19. Each CDR3 is given with its conserved first and last residue. A D gene is named only where the DNA matches it firmly. Size values are once, few and many counts, or a class for expanded clones, and some rows have none.

j_call: TRBJ2-5; v_call: TRBV14; d_call: .; clone_size: .; cdr3_aa: CASSRQGNQETQYF; cdr3_nt: TGTGCCAGCAGCCGGCAGGGGAATCAAGAGACCCAGTACTTC
j_call: TRBJ2-5; v_call: TRBV18; d_call: .; clone_size: .; cdr3_aa: CASSLTGGDLGETQYF; cdr3_nt: TGTGCCAGCTCCTTAACCGGCGGGGATCTGGGCGAGACCCAGTACTTC
j_call: TRBJ2-5; v_call: TRBV7-2; d_call: TRBD1; clone_size: .; cdr3_aa: CASSLGTGVRETQYF; cdr3_nt: TGTGCCAGCAGCTTAGGGACAGGGGTTCGGGAGACCCAGTACTTC
j_call: TRBJ2-7; v_call: TRBV7-9; d_call: TRBD2; clone_size: .; cdr3_aa: CASSLPRGVGGGRYEQYF; cdr3_nt: TGTGCCAGCAGCTTACCCCGGGGGGTCGGGGGAGGAAGATACGAGCAGTACTTC
j_call: TRBJ1-2; v_call: TRBV5-6; d_call: .; clone_size: .; cdr3_aa: CASSFTGSPGYTF; cdr3_nt: TGTGCCAGCAGCTTTACAGGTTCACCCGGCTACACCTTC
j_call: TRBJ1-1; v_call: TRBV18; d_call: .; clone_size: .; cdr3_aa: CASSPRGLTEAFF; cdr3_nt: TGTGCCAGCTCACCACGGGGGCTCACTGAAGCTTTCTTT
j_call: TRBJ2-1; v_call: TRBV19; d_call: .; clone_size: .; cdr3_aa: CASSIAGSPYNEQFF; cdr3_nt: TGTGCCAGTAGTATCGCAGGGTCTCCCTACAATGAGCAGTTCTTC
j_call: TRBJ1-5; v_call: TRBV29-1; d_call: .; clone_size: .; cdr3_aa: CSVILGAIGNQPQHF; cdr3_nt: TGCAGCGTTATCCTGGGGGCTATCGGCAATCAGCCCCAGCATTTT
j_call: TRBJ2-1; v_call: TRBV20-1; d_call: TRBD2; clone_size: .; cdr3_aa: CSASPGLAGNEQFF; cdr3_nt: TGCAGTGCTAGTCCGGGACTAGCGGGAAATGAGCAGTTCTTC
j_call: TRBJ1-1; v_call: TRBV30; d_call: .; clone_size: .; cdr3_aa: CAWTGDFTEAFF; cdr3_nt: TGTGCCTGGACAGGGGATTTCACTGAAGCTTTCTTT
j_call: TRBJ1-1; v_call: TRBV28; d_call: TRBD1; clone_size: .; cdr3_aa: CASSFQTGGAGTEAFF; cdr3_nt: TGTGCCAGCAGTTTCCAGACAGGGGGCGCGGGTACTGAAGCTTTCTTT
j_call: TRBJ2-7; v_call: TRBV5-6; d_call: TRBD2; clone_size: .; cdr3_aa: CASSFISGSAPYEQYF; cdr3_nt: TGTGCCAGCAGCTTCATTAGCGGGAGCGCTCCCTACGAGCAGTACTTC
j_call: TRBJ1-1; v_call: TRBV18; d_call: TRBD1; clone_size: .; cdr3_aa: CASSPQTGTRNTEAFF; cdr3_nt: TGTGCCAGCTCACCCCAGACAGGGACTCGGAACACTGAAGCTTTCTTT
j_call: TRBJ1-5; v_call: TRBV6-2/TRBV6-3; d_call: .; clone_size: .; cdr3_aa: CASSPGGQGHQPQHF; cdr3_nt: TGTGCCAGCAGCCCGGGCGGGCAGGGGCATCAGCCCCAGCATTTT
j_call: TRBJ2-1; v_call: TRBV29-1; d_call: .; clone_size: .; cdr3_aa: CSVDRDNEQFF; cdr3_nt: TGCAGCGTTGATCGGGACAATGAGCAGTTCTTC
j_call: TRBJ2-6; v_call: TRBV30; d_call: TRBD1; clone_size: .; cdr3_aa: CACLVKGASGANVLTF; cdr3_nt: TGTGCCTGCTTGGTCAAGGGGGCGTCCGGGGCCAACGTCCTGACTTTC
j_call: TRBJ2-7; v_call: TRBV5-1; d_call: TRBD2; clone_size: few; cdr3_aa: CASSPTGGSYEQYF; cdr3_nt: TGCGCCAGCAGTCCTACGGGGGGGTCCTACGAGCAGTACTTC
j_call: TRBJ1-5; v_call: TRBV12-3/TRBV12-4; d_call: .; clone_size: .; cdr3_aa: CASSPPSRQPQHF; cdr3_nt: TGTGCCAGCAGTCCACCGTCCAGGCAGCCCCAGCATTTT
j_call: TRBJ2-2; v_call: TRBV5-1; d_call: .; clone_size: .; cdr3_aa: CASSPRDTGELFF; cdr3_nt: TGCGCCAGCAGCCCCCGAGACACCGGGGAGCTGTTTTTT
j_call: TRBJ2-5; v_call: TRBV10-1; d_call: TRBD2; clone_size: .; cdr3_aa: CARPPGSGRGETQYF; cdr3_nt: TGCGCCAGACCGCCGGGGAGCGGGAGGGGAGAGACCCAGTACTTC
j_call: TRBJ2-5; v_call: TRBV28; d_call: .; clone_size: .; cdr3_aa: CASSSAGQETQYF; cdr3_nt: TGTGCCAGCAGTTCCGCCGGGCAAGAGACCCAGTACTTC
j_call: TRBJ2-1; v_call: TRBV5-1; d_call: .; clone_size: .; cdr3_aa: CASSLSVGGYEQFF; cdr3_nt: TGCGCCAGCAGCTTGTCGGTGGGAGGTTATGAGCAGTTCTTC
j_call: TRBJ1-5; v_call: TRBV4-3; d_call: TRBD1; clone_size: .; cdr3_aa: CASSPELQGAGQPQHF; cdr3_nt: TGCGCCAGCAGCCCCGAATTGCAGGGGGCGGGACAGCCCCAGCATTTT
j_call: TRBJ1-2; v_call: TRBV9; d_call: .; clone_size: .; cdr3_aa: CASSVTSGSYGNGYTF; cdr3_nt: TGTGCCAGCAGCGTAACCTCCGGCTCCTACGGGAATGGCTACACCTTC
j_call: TRBJ1-2; v_call: TRBV30; d_call: .; clone_size: few; cdr3_aa: CAWSVLTGGGYTF; cdr3_nt: TGTGCCTGGAGTGTATTAACAGGCGGCGGCTACACCTTC
j_call: TRBJ1-5; v_call: TRBV30; d_call: .; clone_size: .; cdr3_aa: CAWSVQPENQPQHF; cdr3_nt: TGTGCCTGGAGTGTACAGCCGGAAAATCAGCCCCAGCATTTT
j_call: TRBJ2-1; v_call: TRBV9; d_call: TRBD2; clone_size: .; cdr3_aa: CASSVGGTSGSNEQFF; cdr3_nt: TGTGCCAGCAGCGTAGGGGGGACTAGCGGGAGCAATGAGCAGTTCTTC
j_call: TRBJ2-3; v_call: TRBV7-2; d_call: TRBD1; clone_size: once; cdr3_aa: CASSHPGQGKDTQYF; cdr3_nt: TGTGCCAGCAGCCATCCGGGACAGGGGAAGGATACGCAGTATTTT
j_call: TRBJ2-3; v_call: TRBV5-1; d_call: .; clone_size: .; cdr3_aa: CASSSESDTQYF; cdr3_nt: TGCGCCAGCAGCTCAGAATCAGATACGCAGTATTTT
j_call: TRBJ2-5; v_call: TRBV6-4; d_call: .; clone_size: .; cdr3_aa: CANRTGEEETQYF; cdr3_nt: TGTGCCAACCGTACAGGGGAGGAAGAGACCCAGTACTTC
j_call: TRBJ2-5; v_call: TRBV6-6; d_call: .; clone_size: .; cdr3_aa: CASRSTPQETQYF; cdr3_nt: TGTGCCAGCCGTTCGACACCCCAAGAGACCCAGTACTTC
j_call: TRBJ2-1; v_call: TRBV13; d_call: TRBD2; clone_size: .; cdr3_aa: CASSLAGGRVGNEQFF; cdr3_nt: TGTGCCAGCAGCCTAGCGGGCGGGAGGGTTGGCAATGAGCAGTTCTTC
j_call: TRBJ2-5; v_call: TRBV19; d_call: TRBD2; clone_size: .; cdr3_aa: CASSTSGRNPETQYF; cdr3_nt: TGTGCCAGTAGTACTAGCGGGAGAAATCCAGAGACCCAGTACTTC
j_call: TRBJ1-4; v_call: TRBV25-1; d_call: .; clone_size: .; cdr3_aa: CASSDARAINEKLFF; cdr3_nt: TGTGCCAGCAGTGACGCCAGGGCCATTAATGAAAAACTGTTTTTT
j_call: TRBJ1-1; v_call: TRBV6-5; d_call: TRBD1; clone_size: .; cdr3_aa: CASSSNTGATEAFF; cdr3_nt: TGTGCCAGCAGTTCCAACACAGGGGCCACTGAAGCTTTCTTT
j_call: TRBJ1-1; v_call: TRBV6-5; d_call: TRBD1; clone_size: .; cdr3_aa: CASIQAGDRAIRVF; cdr3_nt: TGTGCCAGCATCCAGGCGGGGGACAGGGCAATTCGGGTTTTT
j_call: TRBJ1-2; v_call: TRBV2; d_call: TRBD1; clone_size: once; cdr3_aa: CASSLTGTSGYTF; cdr3_nt: TGTGCCAGCAGTTTGACAGGGACGAGTGGCTACACCTTC